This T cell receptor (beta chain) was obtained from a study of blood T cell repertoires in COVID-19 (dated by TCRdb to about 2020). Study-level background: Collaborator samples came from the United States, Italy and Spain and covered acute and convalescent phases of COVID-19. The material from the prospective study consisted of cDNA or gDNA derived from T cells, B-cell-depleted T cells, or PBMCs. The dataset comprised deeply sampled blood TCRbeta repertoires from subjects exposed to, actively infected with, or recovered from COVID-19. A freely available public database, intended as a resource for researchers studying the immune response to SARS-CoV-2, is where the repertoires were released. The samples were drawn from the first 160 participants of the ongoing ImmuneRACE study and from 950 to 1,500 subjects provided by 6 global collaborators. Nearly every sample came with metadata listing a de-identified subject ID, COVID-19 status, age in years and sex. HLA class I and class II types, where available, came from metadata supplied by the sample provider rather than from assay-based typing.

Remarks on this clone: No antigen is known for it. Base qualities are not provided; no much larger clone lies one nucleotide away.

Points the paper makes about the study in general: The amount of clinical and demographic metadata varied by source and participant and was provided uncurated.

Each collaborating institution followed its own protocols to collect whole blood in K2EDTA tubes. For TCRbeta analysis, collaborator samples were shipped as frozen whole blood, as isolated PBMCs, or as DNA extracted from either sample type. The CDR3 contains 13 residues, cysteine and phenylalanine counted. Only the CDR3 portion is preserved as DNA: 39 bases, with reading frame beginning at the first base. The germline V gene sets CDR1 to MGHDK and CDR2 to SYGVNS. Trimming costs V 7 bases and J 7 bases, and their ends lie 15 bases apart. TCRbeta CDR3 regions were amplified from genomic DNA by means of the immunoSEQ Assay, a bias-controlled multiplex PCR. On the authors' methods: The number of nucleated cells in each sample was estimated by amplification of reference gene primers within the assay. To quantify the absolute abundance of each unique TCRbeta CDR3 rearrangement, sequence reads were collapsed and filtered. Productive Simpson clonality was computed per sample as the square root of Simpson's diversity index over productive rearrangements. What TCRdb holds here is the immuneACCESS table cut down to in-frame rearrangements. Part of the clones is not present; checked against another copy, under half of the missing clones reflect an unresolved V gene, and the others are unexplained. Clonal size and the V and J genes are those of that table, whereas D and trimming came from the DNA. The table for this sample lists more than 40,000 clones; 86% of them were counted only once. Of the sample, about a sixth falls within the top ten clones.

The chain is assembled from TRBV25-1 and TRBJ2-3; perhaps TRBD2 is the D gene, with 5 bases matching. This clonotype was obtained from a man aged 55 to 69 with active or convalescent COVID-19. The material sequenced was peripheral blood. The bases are TGTGCCAGCACGGCCTACGGGATGCATACGCAGTATTTT. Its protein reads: CASTAYGMHTQYF.